Below, one T cell receptor beta chain is given with its context. This specimen belongs to a study of blood T cell repertoires in COVID-19. Sequencing used immunoSEQ multiplex PCR; TCRdb keeps in-frame clones, though not all of them. This table holds some 150,000 clones, 76% found once. The germline CDR1 and CDR2 sequences are KGHSH and LQKENI. The junction had 2 bases not matched to a gene; V was cut back by 4 bases and J by 4 bases. This CDR3 contains 13 residues. Sequencing was performed on peripheral blood. The receptor comes from a man aged 55 to 70 with acute or convalescent COVID-19. The chain couples TRBV18 to TRBJ1-2; 8 positions agree with TRBD1. CDR3 sequence reads: CASSQDRVYGYTF. CDR3 sequence (DNA): TGTGCCAGCTCACAGGACAGGGTCTATGGCTACACCTTC.